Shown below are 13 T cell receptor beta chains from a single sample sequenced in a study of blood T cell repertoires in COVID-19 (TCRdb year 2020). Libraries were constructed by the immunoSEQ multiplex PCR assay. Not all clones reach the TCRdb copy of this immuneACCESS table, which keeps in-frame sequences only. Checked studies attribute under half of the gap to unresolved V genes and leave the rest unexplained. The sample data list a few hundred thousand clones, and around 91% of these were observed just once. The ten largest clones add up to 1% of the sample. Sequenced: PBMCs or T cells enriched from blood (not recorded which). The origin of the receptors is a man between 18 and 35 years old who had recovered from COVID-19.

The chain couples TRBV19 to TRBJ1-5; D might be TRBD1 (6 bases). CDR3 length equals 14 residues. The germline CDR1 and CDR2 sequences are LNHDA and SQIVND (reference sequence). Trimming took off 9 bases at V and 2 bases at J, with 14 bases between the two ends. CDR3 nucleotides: TGTGCCAGCTCAACCCGACAGGGCAATCAGCCCCAGCATTTT. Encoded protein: CASSTRQGNQPQHF. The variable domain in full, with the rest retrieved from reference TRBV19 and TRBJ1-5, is DGGITQSPKYLFRKEGQNVTLSCEQNLNHDAMYWYRQDPGQGLRLIYYSQIVNDFQKGDIAEGYSVSREKKESFPLTVTSAQKNPTAFYLCASSTRQGNQPQHFGDGTRLSIL.

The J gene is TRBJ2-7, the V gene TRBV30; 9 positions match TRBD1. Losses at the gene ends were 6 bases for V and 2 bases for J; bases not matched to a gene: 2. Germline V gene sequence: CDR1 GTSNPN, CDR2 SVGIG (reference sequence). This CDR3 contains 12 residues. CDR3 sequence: CACHRGPYEQYF. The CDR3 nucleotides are TGTGCCTGTCACAGGGGGCCCTACGAGCAGTACTTC.

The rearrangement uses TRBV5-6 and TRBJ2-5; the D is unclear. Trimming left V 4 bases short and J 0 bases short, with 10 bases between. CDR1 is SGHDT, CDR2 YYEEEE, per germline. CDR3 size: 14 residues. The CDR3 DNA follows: TGTGCCAGCAGCCCCGGTCCTAACCAAGAGACCCAGTACTTC. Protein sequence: CASSPGPNQETQYF.

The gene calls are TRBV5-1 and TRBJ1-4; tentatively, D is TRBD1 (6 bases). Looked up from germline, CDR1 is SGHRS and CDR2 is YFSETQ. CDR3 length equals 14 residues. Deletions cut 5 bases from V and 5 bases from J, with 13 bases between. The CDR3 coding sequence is TGCGCCAGCAGTGGGGGGGCGAGGAATGAAAAACTGTTTTTT. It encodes CASSGGARNEKLFF.

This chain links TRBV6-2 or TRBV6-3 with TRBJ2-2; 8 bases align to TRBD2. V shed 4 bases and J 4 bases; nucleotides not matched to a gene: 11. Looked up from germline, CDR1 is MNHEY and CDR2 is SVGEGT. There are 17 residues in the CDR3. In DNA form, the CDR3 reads TGTGCCAGCAGTTCTCCTAGCGGGCCGCACGGCACCGGGGAGCTGTTTTTT. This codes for CASSSPSGPHGTGELFF.

This chain's CDR3 is CASSVPGQETQYF. The CDR3 nucleotides are TGTGCCAGCAGTGTGCCAGGTCAAGAGACCCAGTACTTC. The chain employs TRBV2 and TRBJ2-5; D gene uncertain. The V gene lost 4 bases and the J gene lost 2 bases, with 8 bases spanning the gap. This CDR3 is built from 13 residues. Germline V gives CDR1 SNHLY, CDR2 FYNNEI.

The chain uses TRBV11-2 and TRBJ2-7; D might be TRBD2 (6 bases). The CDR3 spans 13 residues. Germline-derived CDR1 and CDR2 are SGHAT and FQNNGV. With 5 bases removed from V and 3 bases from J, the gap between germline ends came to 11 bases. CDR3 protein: CASSHKTSYEQYF. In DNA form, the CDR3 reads TGTGCCAGCAGCCATAAGACTAGCTACGAGCAGTACTTC.

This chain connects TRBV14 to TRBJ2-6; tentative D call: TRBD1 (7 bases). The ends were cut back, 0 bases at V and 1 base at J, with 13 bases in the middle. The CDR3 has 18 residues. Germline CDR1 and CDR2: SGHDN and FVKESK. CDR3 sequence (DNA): TGTGCCAGCAGCCAAGATAGGGCAGGGGGGTCTGGGGCCAACGTCCTGACTTTC. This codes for CASSQDRAGGSGANVLTF.

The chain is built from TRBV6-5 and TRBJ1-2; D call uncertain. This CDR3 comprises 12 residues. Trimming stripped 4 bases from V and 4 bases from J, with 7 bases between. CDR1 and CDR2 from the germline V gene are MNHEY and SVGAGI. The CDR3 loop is CASSSDSYGYTF. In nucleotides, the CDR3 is TGTGCCAGCAGTTCGGACTCCTATGGCTACACCTTC.

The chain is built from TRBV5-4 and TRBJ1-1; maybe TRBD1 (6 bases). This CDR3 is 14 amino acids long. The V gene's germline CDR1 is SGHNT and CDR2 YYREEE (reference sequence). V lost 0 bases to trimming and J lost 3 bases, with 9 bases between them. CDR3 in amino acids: CASSLGQGYTEAFF. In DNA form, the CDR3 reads TGTGCCAGCAGCTTGGGGCAGGGGTACACTGAAGCTTTCTTT.

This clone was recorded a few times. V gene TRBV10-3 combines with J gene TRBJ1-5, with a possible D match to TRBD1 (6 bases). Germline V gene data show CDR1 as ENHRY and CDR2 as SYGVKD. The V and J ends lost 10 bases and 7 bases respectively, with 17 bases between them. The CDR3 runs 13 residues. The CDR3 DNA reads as TGTGCCACCGTCGGGACAAAGGAACAGCCCCAGCATTTT. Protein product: CATVGTKEQPQHF.

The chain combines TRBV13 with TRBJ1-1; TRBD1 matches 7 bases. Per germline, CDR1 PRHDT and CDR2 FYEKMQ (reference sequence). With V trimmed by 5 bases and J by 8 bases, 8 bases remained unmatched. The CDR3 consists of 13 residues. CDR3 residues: CASSTRDRAEAFF. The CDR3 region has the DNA TGTGCCAGCAGCACCCGGGACAGAGCAGAAGCTTTCTTT.

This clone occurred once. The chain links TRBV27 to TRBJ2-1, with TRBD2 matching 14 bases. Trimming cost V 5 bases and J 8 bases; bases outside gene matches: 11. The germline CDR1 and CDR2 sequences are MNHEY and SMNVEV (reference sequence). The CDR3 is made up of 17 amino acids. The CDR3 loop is CASSIRLAGGPWDEQFF. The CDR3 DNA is TGTGCCAGCAGTATTCGACTAGCGGGGGGGCCTTGGGATGAGCAGTTCTTC.